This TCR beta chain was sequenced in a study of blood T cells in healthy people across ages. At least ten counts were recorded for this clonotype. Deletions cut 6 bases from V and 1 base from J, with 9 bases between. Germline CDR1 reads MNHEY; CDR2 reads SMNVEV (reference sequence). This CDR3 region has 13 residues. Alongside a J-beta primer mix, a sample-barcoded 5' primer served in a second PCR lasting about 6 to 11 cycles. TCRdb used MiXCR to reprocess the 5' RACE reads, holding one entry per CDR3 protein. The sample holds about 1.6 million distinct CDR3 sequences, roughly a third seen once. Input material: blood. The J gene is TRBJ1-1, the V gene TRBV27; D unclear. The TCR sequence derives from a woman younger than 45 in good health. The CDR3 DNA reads TGTGCCAGCAGCTTACCAGGGAACACTGAAGCTTTCTTT. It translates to CASSLPGNTEAFF.